What follows are 19 T cell receptor beta chains derived from one specimen sequenced in a study of T cell repertoires in cytomegalovirus infection. TCRdb passed the reads through MiXCR, listing each CDR3 protein once. The sample consists of some 920,000 distinct CDR3 sequences, 30% to 40% of them appearing once. Antigens of these TCRs are unknown. The sample was cultured CD8+ T cells from PBMCs, taken from culture after CMV antigen stimulation. The source is a human donor in good health (CMV status not recorded). Some clones in this sample may be carry-over from other donors' samples.

The J gene is TRBJ2-7, the V gene TRBV6-6, with 7 bases identical to TRBD1. V was clipped by 6 bases and J by 6 bases; unmatched bases: 5. Germline lookup yields CDR1 MNHNY and CDR2 SVGAGI (reference sequence). There are 12 residues in the CDR3. Written as DNA, the CDR3 is TGTGCCAGCAGCCAGACAGGGTCCGAGCAGTACGTC. Amino acid sequence: CASSQTGSEQYV.

Comments on this clonotype: The junction departs from the called germline gene at one end, perhaps through a read error. This chain connects TRBV6-6 to TRBJ2-2; 10 nucleotides line up with TRBD1. Germline CDR1 MNHNY, CDR2 SVGAGI (reference sequence). The CDR3 has 19 amino acids. The chain's CDR3 is CAASPWERPTGGGTGELLF. DNA for the CDR3: TGTGCCGCATCCCCGTGGGAGAGGCCGACAGGGGGCGGCACCGGGGAGCTGCTTTTT.

This clonotype has only a few counts. J is TRBJ1-1 and V is TRBV12-3 or TRBV12-4; 9 nucleotides agree with TRBD1. The ends lost 3 bases at V and 3 bases at J; junction bases unmatched: 17. The CDR3 loop spans 19 amino acids. As DNA, the CDR3 is TGTGCCAGCAGTTTCAGGGGGACAGGGTCACCTCGCAAGGACACTGAAGCTTTCTTT. Protein: CASSFRGTGSPRKDTEAFF.

This clonotype was recorded once. The chain has TRBV6-5 and TRBJ1-5, with D hard to call. V shed 6 bases and J shed 1 base, with 13 bases lying between them. This CDR3 has 15 residues. Germline V lookup: CDR1 MNHEY, CDR2 SVGAGI. For the CDR3, the DNA is TGTGCCAGCAGCCCAGACGGCGCGAGCAATCAGCCCCAGCATTTT. This translates into CASSPDGASNQPQHF.

This clonotype was picked up a small number of times. The chain joins TRBV14 to TRBJ1-2, with unresolved D. Germline CDR1 is SGHDN and CDR2 is FVKESK. Trimming removed 4 bases at V and 2 bases at J, with 14 bases between. There are 15 residues in the CDR3. The DNA for the CDR3 is TGTGCCAGCAGCCCGATAACGACGGGAAACTATGGCTACACCTTC. It translates to CASSPITTGNYGYTF.

This chain connects TRBV4-3 to TRBJ2-5; D is uncertain. Germline-derived CDR1 and CDR2 are LGHNA and YSLEER. Trimming removed 1 base from V and 1 base from J, with 10 bases in between. This CDR3 has 15 amino acids. In nucleotides, the CDR3 is TGCGCCAGCAGCCAAGGGTCGTTCCTCCAAGAGACCCAGTACTTC. Its protein is CASSQGSFLQETQYF.

The chain carries TRBV11-2 and TRBJ2-7; D may be TRBD1 (6 bases). CDR1 is SGHAT, CDR2 FQNNGV, per germline. Between the trimmed V and J ends, which lost 8 bases and 3 bases, there was a span of 23 bases. This CDR3 is 16 amino acids long. The CDR3 region is CASSKWGRGVVYEQYF. In DNA, the CDR3 is TGTGCCAGCTCCAAATGGGGCAGGGGAGTAGTCTACGAGCAGTACTTC.

This clonotype has a handful of counts. The rearrangement links TRBV7-9 to TRBJ1-2, with TRBD1 as a possible D gene (6 bases). Germline assignment: CDR1 SEHNR and CDR2 FQNEAQ (reference sequence). The V and J ends lost 3 bases and 5 bases respectively, with 19 bases between them. This CDR3 comprises 16 residues. CDR3 coding DNA: TGTGCCAGCAGCTTTAGGGAGACAGGCTACTTATATGGCTACACCTTC. As protein: CASSFRETGYLYGYTF.

This clonotype has ten or more counts. The V call is TRBV6-1, the J call TRBJ1-5, with D unclear. The CDR3 is made up of 15 amino acids. The germline V gene has CDR1 MNHNS and CDR2 SASEGT. V gave up 2 bases and J gave up 0 bases, with 8 bases separating them. The CDR3 nucleotides are TGTGCCAGCAGTGAATTGGCAGATAGCAATCAGCCCCAGCATTTT. This translates into CASSELADSNQPQHF.

This sequence joins TRBV25-1 and TRBJ2-1; possibly TRBD1 for D (5 bases). The V end was cut by 1 base, the J end by 5 bases, with 9 bases between. Germline loops: CDR1 MGHDK, CDR2 SYGVNS. The CDR3 spans 14 residues. CDR3 region: CASSEWGRDNEQFF. The CDR3 nucleotides read TGTGCCAGCAGTGAATGGGGCAGGGACAATGAGCAGTTCTTC.

This chain connects TRBV19 to TRBJ2-3; D uncertain. This CDR3 region has 13 residues. V lost 3 bases and J 6 bases, leaving 10 bases between the germline ends. The germline gives CDR1 LNHDA, CDR2 SQIVND (reference sequence). The chain's CDR3 is CASSIDFDDTQYF. CDR3 nucleotides: TGTGCCAGTAGTATCGATTTTGACGATACGCAGTATTTT.

This clonotype has just a few counts. The gene calls are TRBV12-3 or TRBV12-4 and TRBJ1-2; 9 nucleotides align to TRBD1. The CDR3 consists of 13 residues. The V and J ends lost 7 bases and 6 bases, in that order; junction bases with no gene match: 6. CDR3: CASTWGQGDGYTF. The CDR3 DNA sequence: TGTGCCAGCACTTGGGGACAGGGCGATGGCTACACCTTC.

The rearrangement joins TRBV19 to TRBJ2-1, with 8 bases that match TRBD2. Germline assignment: CDR1 LNHDA and CDR2 SQIVND (reference sequence). The CDR3 runs 15 residues. Trimming at V came to 5 bases and at J to 0 bases, leaving 3 bases not matched to a gene. The chain's CDR3 is CASSRGGLSYNEQFF. The DNA for the CDR3 is TGTGCCAGTAGTCGGGGGGGCCTCTCCTACAATGAGCAGTTCTTC.

This clonotype was seen at least ten times. The chain employs TRBV7-6 and TRBJ2-5; 10 bases agree with TRBD2. J was trimmed by 0 bases and V by 1 base; bases with no gene match: 8. The length of the CDR3 is 18 residues. From germline, CDR1 is SGHVS and CDR2 FNYEAQ. CDR3 protein: CASSLEVAGGMYQETQYF. Here the CDR3 DNA reads TGTGCCAGCAGCTTAGAAGTAGCGGGGGGCATGTACCAAGAGACCCAGTACTTC.

The chain recombines TRBV6-6 with TRBJ1-3, with TRBD1 as a possible D gene (6 bases). The CDR3 runs 15 residues. Between the trimmed V and J ends, which lost 5 bases and 0 bases, there was a span of 11 bases. Germline V gives CDR1 MNHNY, CDR2 SVGAGI (reference sequence). CDR3 nucleotide sequence: TGTGCCAGCAGTCAACAGGGACTCTCTGGAAACACCATATATTTT. Its translation is CASSQQGLSGNTIYF.

The V gene is TRBV6-5, the J gene TRBJ2-7; D is unclear. Germline CDR1 reads MNHEY; CDR2 reads SVGAGI. The V gene lost 10 bases and the J gene lost 7 bases, with 20 bases spanning the gap. The CDR3 length is 13 residues. The CDR3 sequence is CATRSEGWGEQYF. The CDR3 DNA reads as TGTGCCACTCGCTCGGAAGGGTGGGGTGAGCAGTACTTC.

In DNA form, the CDR3 reads TGTGCCAGCAGTGAAAGGACCTACCCCTCTGAAGCTTTCTTT. Its translation is CASSERTYPSEAFF. This chain uses TRBV6-1 with TRBJ1-1; D is uncertain. V was shortened by 2 bases and J by 6 bases, with 13 bases between the two germline ends. This CDR3 is 14 amino acids long. The germline V gene has CDR1 MNHNS and CDR2 SASEGT.

This clonotype was detected ten times or more. The genes are TRBV4-2 and TRBJ2-5, with no clear D. In germline, CDR1 is LGHNA, CDR2 YNFKEQ. Trimming stripped 4 bases from V and 5 bases from J, with 8 bases between. The length of the CDR3 is 12 residues. CDR3 in DNA: TGTGCCAGCAGCCTCCACGGGGAGACCCAGTACTTC. This sequence encodes CASSLHGETQYF.

The sample holds many counts of this clonotype. The genes are TRBV7-8 and TRBJ2-7; 9 bases align to TRBD2. Trimming took 5 bases from V and 11 from J; bases not matched to a gene: 4. Germline V gene sequence: CDR1 SGHVS, CDR2 FQNEAQ. The CDR3 is made up of 11 amino acids. CDR3 nucleotides: TGTGCCAGCAGCAAAGGGACTAGCAAGTACTTC. Translation gives CASSKGTSKYF.